Presented here are 28 T cell receptor beta chains from one specimen sequenced in a study of identical twins. In TCRdb, the 5' RACE reads were re-called with MiXCR into one record per CDR3 protein. Of more than 1.5 million distinct CDR3 sequences in the sample, 25% to 35% were seen once. The sample was cord blood. The receptor source for this set is a newborn girl in good health.

This clonotype has more than one count but fewer than ten. The rearrangement joins TRBV20-1 to TRBJ2-3; D is possibly TRBD2 (5 bases). In germline, CDR1 is DFQATT, CDR2 SNEGSKA (reference sequence). Trimming pared 2 bases from V and 1 base from J, leaving 10 bases between. CDR3 length: 14 residues. As DNA, the CDR3 is TGCAGTGCTAGAAAAGCGGTGGGCACAGATACGCAGTATTTT. Translating it yields CSARKAVGTDTQYF.

The chain carries TRBV20-1 and TRBJ2-7, with D hard to call. The J call may be faulty, since TRBJ2-5 better matches the DNA end. CDR1 is DFQATT, CDR2 SNEGSKA, per germline (reference sequence). The CDR3 is made up of 14 amino acids. The CDR3 DNA reads TGCAGTGCCCATTCTCGACCCGCTACAGAGACCCAGTACTTC. Its protein is CSAHSRPATETQYF.

The V and J genes are TRBV29-1 and TRBJ2-5; D is ambiguous. Trimming took off 4 bases at V and 11 bases at J, with 17 bases between the two ends. CDR1 SQVTM and CDR2 ANQGSEA come from the germline V gene. The CDR3 runs to 12 residues. Here the CDR3 DNA reads TGCAGCGTTGGGGTGGGCCTCAATGAGCAGTACTTC. Protein: CSVGVGLNEQYF.

This clonotype appeared a few times. The J gene is TRBJ2-1, the V gene TRBV9, with 11 bases lining up with TRBD2. Trimming cost V 0 bases and J 8 bases; bases outside gene matches: 13. This CDR3 is built from 18 residues. Germline loops: CDR1 SGDLS, CDR2 YYNGEE. The CDR3 sequence: CASSVEGLAGGDRDEQFF. The CDR3 bases are TGTGCCAGCAGCGTAGAGGGTTTAGCGGGGGGGGATCGGGATGAGCAGTTCTTC.

This clonotype was seen more than once but under ten times. The chain couples TRBV4-1 to TRBJ1-2; D possibly corresponds to TRBD1 (6 bases). CDR1 MGHRA and CDR2 YSYEKL come from the germline V gene. The CDR3 length is 19 residues. Trimming pared 2 bases from V and 6 bases from J, leaving 28 bases between. As DNA, the CDR3 is TGCGCCAGCAGCCAACGGACCCTGGACCCTGACAGGACGGGACATGGCTACACCTTC. The encoded protein is CASSQRTLDPDRTGHGYTF.

This sequence joins TRBV25-1 and TRBJ1-2; TRBD1 might be the D (6 bases). The V end was cut by 3 bases, the J end by 7 bases, with 18 bases between. CDR1 and CDR2 from the germline V gene are MGHDK and SYGVNS. The CDR3 has 15 residues. CDR3 in DNA: TGTGCCAGCAGTGACCAATCCCCCACGACAGGTGGCTACACCTTC. Amino acids: CASSDQSPTTGGYTF.

Written as DNA, the CDR3 is TGTGCCAGCAGGTCGGGGGACAGGGGTATTGAAGCTTTCTTT. As protein: CASRSGDRGIEAFF. The chain joins TRBV2 to TRBJ1-1; 10 positions agree with TRBD1. The length of the CDR3 is 14 residues. V was pared by 6 bases and J by 7 bases, with 8 bases of the junction left unmatched. The V gene's germline CDR1 is SNHLY and CDR2 FYNNEI.

This clonotype has more than one count but fewer than ten. The J gene is TRBJ2-1, the V gene TRBV20-1; 7 bases are shared with TRBD1. V lost 3 bases to trimming and J lost 4 bases; unmatched junction nucleotides: 6. CDR3 length equals 14 residues. Germline CDR1 and CDR2: DFQATT and SNEGSKA (reference sequence). The CDR3 DNA reads TGCAGTGCTAGTATCAGGGGGTTTTACAATGAGCAGTTCTTC. Protein: CSASIRGFYNEQFF.

The gene calls are TRBV20-1 and TRBJ2-1; tentative D call: TRBD2 (6 bases). CDR1 is DFQATT, CDR2 SNEGSKA, per germline (reference sequence). The CDR3 totals 13 residues. V was cut by 7 bases and J by 1 base, with 11 bases left in between. CDR3 sequence: CSGALASYNEQFF. In nucleotides, the CDR3 is TGCAGTGGGGCGCTAGCGTCCTACAATGAGCAGTTCTTC.

This clonotype has only one observation. With a much larger clone just one base away, this may be a read error. This chain links TRBV6-6 with TRBJ2-7, with D perhaps TRBD2 (5 bases). The CDR3 has 13 amino acids. The germline V gene encodes CDR1 MNHNY and CDR2 SVGAGI (reference sequence). V gave up 2 bases and J gave up 7 bases, with 12 bases separating them. CDR3 in amino acids: CASSYSKGDEQYF. The CDR3 DNA sequence: TGTGCCAGCAGTTACAGTAAGGGAGATGAGCAGTACTTC.

This clonotype was detected only once. J is TRBJ2-1 and V is TRBV7-6; 9 bases agree with TRBD2. The ends lost 4 bases at V and 8 bases at J; junction bases unmatched: 12. Per germline, CDR1 SGHVS and CDR2 FNYEAQ. CDR3 size: 16 residues. The CDR3 region is CASSYRLIAGVDEQFF. DNA of the CDR3: TGTGCCAGCAGCTATAGGCTGATAGCGGGAGTCGATGAGCAGTTCTTC. Full variable domain (remainder filled in from reference TRBV7-6 and TRBJ2-1): GAGVSQSPRYKVTKRGQDVALRCDPISGHVSLYWYRQALGQGPEFLTYFNYEAQQDKSGLPNDRFSAERPEGSISTLTIQRTEQRDSAMYRCASSYRLIAGVDEQFFGPGTRLTVL.

The chain joins TRBV2 to TRBJ2-1; D ambiguous. From germline, CDR1 is SNHLY and CDR2 FYNNEI. This CDR3 is 13 amino acids long. Between the trimmed V and J ends, which lost 4 bases and 3 bases, there was a span of 7 bases. CDR3 in amino acids: CASSGGYYNEQFF. The CDR3 DNA sequence: TGTGCCAGCAGTGGTGGCTACTACAATGAGCAGTTCTTC.

This clonotype was seen only a few times. The chain uses TRBV20-1 and TRBJ2-5, with 8 bases identical to TRBD2. This CDR3 contains 13 residues. CDR1 and CDR2 from the germline V gene are DFQATT and SNEGSKA (reference sequence). Trimming removed 6 bases from V and 3 bases from J; junction bases left unmatched: 6. This chain's CDR3 is CSATSGGEETQYF. In DNA form, the CDR3 reads TGCAGTGCCACTAGCGGTGGGGAAGAGACCCAGTACTTC.

The genes are TRBV10-3 and TRBJ1-3; D gene uncertain. The CDR3 consists of 15 residues. Germline V gene lookup returns CDR1 ENHRY and CDR2 SYGVKD. Trimming left V 4 bases short and J 0 bases short, with 10 bases between. CDR3 sequence (DNA): TGTGCCATCAGTGCGGCTATCCTCTCTGGAAACACCATATATTTT. Translating gives CAISAAILSGNTIYF.

A few counts support this clonotype. V gene TRBV6-1 combines with J gene TRBJ1-2; D not certain. The CDR3 totals 13 residues. Germline CDR1 and CDR2: MNHNS and SASEGT. V lost 1 base and J 6 bases, leaving 9 bases between the germline ends. DNA for the CDR3: TGTGCCAGCAGTGAAGGAGGGCCCCATGGCTACACCTTC. This gives the protein CASSEGGPHGYTF.

The chain combines TRBV7-8 with TRBJ2-7; no clear D gene. CDR1 and CDR2 (germline): SGHVS, FQNEAQ. V dropped 4 bases and J dropped 4 bases, with 11 bases sitting between them. The CDR3 contains 13 residues. In DNA form, the CDR3 reads TGTGCCAGCAGCTCTGGGGTTGGGTACGAGCAGTACTTC. This gives the protein CASSSGVGYEQYF.

The V call is TRBV5-8, the J call TRBJ2-7, with a weak D call TRBD2 (6 bases). V dropped 3 bases and J dropped 0 bases, with 13 bases sitting between them. This CDR3 region has 15 residues. CDR1 is SGHTS and CDR2 is YDEGEE in the germline V gene. CDR3 amino acids: CASSSGTLSSYEQYF. The DNA for the CDR3 is TGTGCCAGCAGCTCCGGGACTCTTAGCTCCTACGAGCAGTACTTC.

The chain uses TRBV20-1 and TRBJ1-4; no reliable D call. Trimming left V 0 bases short and J 8 bases short, with 34 bases between. The CDR3 sequence is 21 residues long. Germline CDR1 is DFQATT and CDR2 is SNEGSKA (reference sequence). CDR3 protein: CSARDVPQFPQVLGLWEKLFF. DNA for the CDR3: TGCAGTGCTAGAGACGTTCCCCAATTTCCCCAGGTACTAGGACTTTGGGAAAAACTGTTTTTT.

This clonotype was picked up a small number of times. The chain has TRBV6-6 and TRBJ1-2; D not resolved. In germline, CDR1 is MNHNY, CDR2 SVGAGI (reference sequence). This CDR3 is built from 12 residues. Deletions cut 8 bases from V and 3 bases from J, with 10 bases between. CDR3 sequence: CASRMRDYGYTF. The CDR3 nucleotides read TGTGCCAGCCGGATGCGGGACTATGGCTACACCTTC.

This clonotype was picked up a small number of times. The rearrangement uses TRBV3-1 and TRBJ2-3; D is perhaps TRBD2 (5 bases). The CDR3 contains 12 residues. The V and J ends lost 4 bases and 4 bases respectively, with 6 bases between them. Germline V gene sequence: CDR1 LGHDT, CDR2 YNNKEL (reference sequence). The CDR3 reads CASSRLPDTQYF. CDR3 sequence (DNA): TGTGCCAGCAGCCGACTACCAGATACGCAGTATTTT.

This clonotype has only a few counts. The rearrangement links TRBV29-1 to TRBJ1-4; D not certain. The V gene's germline CDR1 is SQVTM and CDR2 ANQGSEA. Between the trimmed V and J ends, which lost 5 bases and 4 bases, there was a span of 11 bases. The CDR3 is 13 residues long. CDR3 coding DNA: TGCAGCGTTCGGCAGGTCCTTAATGAAAAACTGTTTTTT. Protein product: CSVRQVLNEKLFF.

This clonotype occurred a few times. The CDR3 spells CASSERPARTDTQYF. DNA of the CDR3: TGTGCCAGCAGTGAACGGCCTGCTAGGACAGATACGCAGTATTTT. This rearrangement joins TRBV6-1 to TRBJ2-3; D is unresolved. This CDR3 comprises 15 residues. V lost 2 bases and J 3 bases, leaving 12 bases between the germline ends. Germline CDR1 is MNHNS and CDR2 is SASEGT.

The CDR3 region is CADPMRDRCSYEQYF. Here the CDR3 DNA reads TGTGCCGACCCGATGCGGGACAGGTGCTCCTACGAGCAGTACTTC. V usage is TRBV10-3 and J usage is TRBJ2-7; 8 bases are shared with TRBD1. The trim removed 11 bases at V and 0 bases at J, leaving 12 bases unmatched. CDR1 is ENHRY and CDR2 is SYGVKD in the germline V gene. The CDR3 is 15 amino acids.

This clonotype was picked up many times. The V and J genes are TRBV6-2 or TRBV6-3 and TRBJ2-1; 7 nucleotides align to TRBD1. Unmatched junction bases numbered 6, after V lost 5 bases and J lost 2 bases. The germline gives CDR1 MNHEY, CDR2 SVGEGT. The CDR3 spans 15 residues. Here the CDR3 DNA reads TGTGCCAGCAGTGCGACCGGGACAGCCTACAATGAGCAGTTCTTC. Protein product: CASSATGTAYNEQFF.

A few counts support this clonotype. V usage is TRBV10-3 and J usage is TRBJ2-2, with D unresolved. The V end lost 4 bases, the J end lost 0 bases, and 3 bases lay between the germline ends. This CDR3 comprises 13 residues. The germline V gene has CDR1 ENHRY and CDR2 SYGVKD. CDR3 in amino acids: CAISATNTGELFF. CDR3 DNA: TGTGCCATCAGTGCCACGAACACCGGGGAGCTGTTTTTT.

This sequence joins TRBV20-1 and TRBJ2-3; no firm D call. This CDR3 has 10 amino acids. From germline, CDR1 is DFQATT and CDR2 SNEGSKA (reference sequence). CDR3 sequence reads: CRTLPDTQYF. The CDR3 coding sequence is TGCAGGACTCTCCCAGATACGCAGTATTTT.

The sample holds a few counts of this clonotype. The V call is TRBV19, the J call TRBJ1-5; maybe TRBD1 (6 bases). The CDR3 is 15 amino acids. The V gene's germline CDR1 is LNHDA and CDR2 SQIVND (reference sequence). V shed 5 bases and J shed 3 bases, with 14 bases lying between them. The CDR3 is CASSVRQENNQPQHF. The CDR3 DNA reads TGTGCCAGTAGTGTACGACAGGAGAACAATCAGCCCCAGCATTTT.

The chain carries TRBV11-1 and TRBJ2-5, with 8 positions matching TRBD2. The J call may be faulty, since TRBJ2-7 better matches the DNA end. Germline V gene lookup returns CDR1 SGHAT and CDR2 FQDESV (reference sequence). The CDR3 has 16 residues. The CDR3 DNA follows: TGTGCCAGCAGCTTAGCCGGGACTAGGGTCGGCTACGAGCAGTACTTC. Translated, it gives CASSLAGTRVGYEQYF.